One and the same sample provided the 16 T cell receptor beta chains below, sequenced in a study of shared clonotypes between healthy human individuals. Profiled with immunoSEQ multiplex PCR; TCRdb holds only in-frame clones, not every one. In the table there are over 850,000 clones, 75% to 80% of which are singletons. The source material was memory CD4+ T cells from PBMCs. Subset in this sample: CD45RA-negative fraction. The receptors derive from a man aged 18-30 years in good health. Some clones in this sample may be carry-over from other donors' samples.

The chain uses TRBV2 and TRBJ1-3; a possible D gene is TRBD1 (5 bases). V lost 6 bases and J lost 9, with 12 bases in between. Germline V CDR1 and CDR2: SNHLY, FYNNEI. This CDR3 has 12 residues. The CDR3 reads CASSGDLSTIYF. Written as DNA, the CDR3 is TGTGCCAGCAGCGGGGACTTGAGCACCATATATTTT.

J is TRBJ2-7 and V is TRBV7-9; 8 bases are shared with TRBD2. This CDR3 spans 16 amino acids. Germline assignment: CDR1 SEHNR and CDR2 FQNEAQ (reference sequence). J gave up 1 base and V 3 bases, and 8 bases lay outside the gene matches. The CDR3 here is CASSFATGGISYEQYF. CDR3 bases: TGTGCCAGCAGCTTTGCGACGGGGGGGATATCCTACGAGCAGTACTTC.

This clone was observed once. The V call is TRBV5-1, the J call TRBJ2-3; 9 nucleotides align to TRBD2. This CDR3 spans 14 amino acids. V shed 4 bases, J shed 4 bases, and the junction held 4 bases outside the gene matches. Per the germline V gene, CDR1 is SGHRS and CDR2 is YFSETQ. The DNA of the CDR3 is TGCGCCAGCAGCCCTACTAGCGGGCCAGATACGCAGTATTTT. Protein sequence: CASSPTSGPDTQYF.

The chain couples TRBV6-1 to TRBJ1-3; D not resolved. This CDR3 has 14 amino acids. Per the germline V gene, CDR1 is MNHNS and CDR2 is SASEGT. Trimming removed 8 bases from V and 0 bases from J, with 11 bases in between. For the CDR3, the DNA is TGTGCCAGCTCATATGGAAGCTCTGGAAACACCATATATTTT. Residues: CASSYGSSGNTIYF.

The chain uses TRBV2 and TRBJ2-1, with TRBD2 matching 13 bases. The CDR3 spans 17 residues. Germline CDR1 is SNHLY and CDR2 is FYNNEI. Losses at the gene ends were 8 bases for V and 8 bases for J; bases not matched to a gene: 15. DNA for the CDR3: TGTGCCAGCCATCCGGCCTCGGGACTAGCGGGAATCGATGAGCAGTTCTTC. This codes for CASHPASGLAGIDEQFF.

The chain links TRBV6-5 to TRBJ2-7; D gene unclear. V lost 7 bases, J lost 6 bases, and 13 bases lay in between. Germline assignment: CDR1 MNHEY and CDR2 SVGAGI. This CDR3 region has 12 residues. The CDR3 bases are TGTGCCAGCAAGACCCGGGTCGGCGAGCAGTACTTC. Amino acids: CASKTRVGEQYF.

The V gene is TRBV6-5, the J gene TRBJ2-3; 9 nucleotides align to TRBD1. Germline CDR1 is MNHEY and CDR2 is SVGAGI. J lost 4 bases, V lost 5 bases, and 7 bases had no gene match. The CDR3 sequence is 15 residues long. The CDR3 here is CASSPPGQGSDTQYF. As DNA, the CDR3 is TGTGCCAGCAGTCCCCCGGGACAGGGATCAGATACGCAGTATTTT.

About this clone: At the DNA level, this CDR3 is encoded by other sequences in the same sample as well. Here the CDR3 reads CAWSGGGGSYEQYF. CDR3 in DNA: TGTGCCTGGAGTGGCGGCGGGGGCTCCTACGAGCAGTACTTC. The chain combines TRBV30 with TRBJ2-7; 7 positions match TRBD2. The CDR3 covers 14 residues. With V trimmed by 1 base and J by 0 bases, 3 bases remained unmatched. Germline V gene data show CDR1 as GTSNPN and CDR2 as SVGIG (reference sequence).

This chain links TRBV7-9 with TRBJ2-1, with TRBD1 matching 8 bases. From germline, CDR1 is SEHNR and CDR2 FQNEAQ (reference sequence). The V gene end was trimmed by 0 bases and the J gene end by 7 bases; junction bases not matched to a gene: 8. The CDR3 has 16 amino acids. In DNA form, the CDR3 reads TGTGCCAGCAGCTTAGCGGGCAGGGGGCGTTTGAATGAGCAGTTCTTC. This sequence encodes CASSLAGRGRLNEQFF. The entire variable domain, with the rest obtained from reference TRBV7-9 and TRBJ2-1, is as follows: DTGVSQNPRHKITKRGQNVTFRCDPISEHNRLYWYRQTLGQGPEFLTYFQNEAQLEKSRLLSDRFSAERPKGSFSTLEIQRTEQGDSAMYLCASSLAGRGRLNEQFFGPGTRLTVL.

Concerning this clone itself: It may be a read error: a sequence one base away is much more abundant. This chain uses TRBV4-1 with TRBJ2-1; TRBD2 aligns across 9 bases. Germline lookup yields CDR1 MGHRA and CDR2 YSYEKL. There are 16 residues in the CDR3. The CDR3 spells CASSQAGLAIYSEQFF. CDR3 coding DNA: TGCGCCAGCAGCCAAGCCGGACTAGCGATATACAGTGAGCAGTTCTTC.

V gene TRBV7-2 combines with J gene TRBJ2-7; D not certain. V lost 1 base to trimming and J lost 11 bases, with 12 bases between them. Germline lookup yields CDR1 SGHTA and CDR2 FQGNSA. The CDR3 spans 12 residues. Here the CDR3 DNA reads TGTGCCAGCAGCTTAGGTCCGCCACCGGAGTACTTC. It yields the protein CASSLGPPPEYF.

The chain carries TRBV5-6 and TRBJ2-3; 8 nucleotides align to TRBD2. The CDR3 extends over 17 amino acids. Germline lookup yields CDR1 SGHDT and CDR2 YYEEEE. V was pared by 0 bases and J by 1 base, with 7 bases of the junction left unmatched. The CDR3: CASSLEIQGLGTDTQYF. In nucleotides, the CDR3 is TGTGCCAGCAGCTTGGAAATCCAGGGACTAGGCACAGATACGCAGTATTTT.

The chain couples TRBV28 to TRBJ1-1; no firm D call. This CDR3 spans 13 amino acids. Per the germline V gene, CDR1 is MDHEN and CDR2 is SYDVKM. V was pared by 2 bases and J by 2 bases, with 6 bases between. The CDR3 reads CASSLETNTEAFF. The CDR3 DNA reads as TGTGCCAGCAGTTTAGAGACCAACACTGAAGCTTTCTTT. The variable domain in full, with the rest retrieved from reference TRBV28 and TRBJ1-1, is DVKVTQSSRYLVKRTGEKVFLECVQDMDHENMFWYRQDPGLGLRLIYFSYDVKMKEKGDIPEGYSVSREKKERFSLILESASTNQTSMYLCASSLETNTEAFFGQGTRLTVV.

The rearrangement links TRBV28 to TRBJ1-2; TRBD1 might be the D (6 bases). The CDR3 is made up of 13 amino acids. Trimming took 6 bases from V and 4 from J, leaving 12 bases between them. Germline V gene data show CDR1 as MDHEN and CDR2 as SYDVKM. CDR3 protein: CASRPDRTYGYTF. CDR3 nucleotide sequence: TGTGCCAGCAGGCCTGACAGGACCTATGGCTACACCTTC.

V usage is TRBV7-3 and J usage is TRBJ2-2; no definite D call. Germline lookup yields CDR1 SGHTA and CDR2 FQGTGA. The CDR3 is 15 amino acids. V lost 5 bases, J lost 0 bases, and 10 bases lay in between. The CDR3: CASSPHTTNTGELFF. CDR3 nucleotides: TGTGCCAGCAGCCCTCACACTACGAACACCGGGGAGCTGTTTTTT.

The sample holds a few counts of this clone. The V and J genes are TRBV28 and TRBJ1-4, with D hard to call. V was shortened by 4 bases and J by 11 bases, with 14 bases between the two germline ends. CDR3 length equals 13 residues. Germline values: CDR1 MDHEN, CDR2 SYDVKM. This CDR3 reads CASSSTDYTKLFF. Here the CDR3 DNA reads TGTGCCAGCAGTTCAACAGATTATACGAAACTGTTTTTT.